This T cell receptor (beta chain) appears in the sequencing data of a study of T-cell memory formation after mild COVID-19. 5'RACE with constant-segment primers yielded barcoded, UMI-tagged TCR alpha and TCR beta cDNA libraries. TCRdb recomputed calls from the 5' RACE reads with MiXCR, one row per CDR3 protein. Of tens of thousands of distinct CDR3 sequences in the sample, about 7.4% were seen once. V was clipped by 1 base and J by 5 bases, with 6 bases between them. Germline V lookup: CDR1 SGHDT, CDR2 YYEEEE. The CDR3 contains 12 residues. This clonotype was counted between two and nine times. Its specificity is unknown. Study-level results: SARS-CoV-2 specificity was not confirmed for second-wave clones peaking on day 37.

The clonotype comes from an adult woman who had mild COVID-19 (a few samples of this study predate the infection). Cell type and time point are not known. Sequences were obtained from PBMCs or a T cell subset sorted from them (not recorded which). The rearrangement joins TRBV5-6 to TRBJ1-1, with D perhaps matching TRBD1 (6 bases). The CDR3 spells CASSLRGTEAFF. CDR3 nucleotides: TGTGCCAGCAGCTTGAGGGGGACTGAAGCTTTCTTT. Variable domain in full (rest from reference TRBV5-6 and TRBJ1-1): DAGVTQSPTHLIKTRGQQVTLRCSPKSGHDTVSWYQQALGQGPQFIFQYYEEEERQRGNFPDRFSGHQFPNYSSELNVNALLLGDSALYLCASSLRGTEAFFGQGTRLTVV.